The clone carrying this TCR beta chain was seen ten or more times. Its antigen is not known. These data belong to a study of CD8 T cells in ankylosing spondylitis. Study observations and caveats: Made up of 7 to 9 highly homologous variants, a TCR beta motif appeared characteristic of ankylosing spondylitis blood.

MiXCR, applied by TCRdb to the 5' RACE reads, yields one record per CDR3 protein. The table shows tens of thousands of distinct CDR3 sequences, with approximately 8.9% occurring only once. The CDR3 is 16 residues long. With 0 bases removed from V and 4 bases from J, the gap between germline ends came to 16 bases. CDR1 and CDR2 (germline): DFQATT, SNEGSKA (reference sequence). The chain is built from TRBV20-1 and TRBJ2-1; the D is unclear. The receptor was derived from a male donor with ankylosing spondylitis. The sample was blood, either unsorted or a sorted T cell fraction (not recorded which). The DNA for the CDR3 is TGCAGTGCTAGAGATGGTCTGCGGAGTATGTACAATGAGCAGTTCTTC. Protein: CSARDGLRSMYNEQFF.